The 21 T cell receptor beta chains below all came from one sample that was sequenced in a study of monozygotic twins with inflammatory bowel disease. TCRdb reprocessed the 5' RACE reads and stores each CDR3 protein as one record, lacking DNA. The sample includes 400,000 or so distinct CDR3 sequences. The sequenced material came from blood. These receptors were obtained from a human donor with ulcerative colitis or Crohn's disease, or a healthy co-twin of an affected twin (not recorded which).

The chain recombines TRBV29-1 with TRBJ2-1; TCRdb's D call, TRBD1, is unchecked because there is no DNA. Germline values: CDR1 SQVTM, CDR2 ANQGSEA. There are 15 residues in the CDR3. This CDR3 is CSVAGGGLEQGEQFF.

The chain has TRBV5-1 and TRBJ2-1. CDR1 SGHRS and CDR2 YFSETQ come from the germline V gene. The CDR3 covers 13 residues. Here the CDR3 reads CASSLPRYNEQFF.

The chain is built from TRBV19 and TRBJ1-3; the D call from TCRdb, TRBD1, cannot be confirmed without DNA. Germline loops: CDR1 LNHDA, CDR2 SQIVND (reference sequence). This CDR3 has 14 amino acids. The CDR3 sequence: CASTPRTMEYTIYF.

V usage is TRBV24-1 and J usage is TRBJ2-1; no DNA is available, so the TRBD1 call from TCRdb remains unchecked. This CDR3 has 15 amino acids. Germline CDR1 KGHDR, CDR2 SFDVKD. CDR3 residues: CATSDTGGASDEQFF.

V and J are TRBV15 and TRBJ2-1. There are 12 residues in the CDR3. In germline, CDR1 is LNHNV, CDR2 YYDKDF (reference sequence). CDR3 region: CATSRENNEQFF.

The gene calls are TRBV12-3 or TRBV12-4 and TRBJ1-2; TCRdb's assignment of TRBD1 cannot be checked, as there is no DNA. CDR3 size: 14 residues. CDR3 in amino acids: CASTRGGVDYGYTF.

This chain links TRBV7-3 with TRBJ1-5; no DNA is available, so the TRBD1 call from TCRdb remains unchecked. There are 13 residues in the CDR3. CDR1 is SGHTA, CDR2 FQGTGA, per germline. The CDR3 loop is CASSPGPDQPQHF. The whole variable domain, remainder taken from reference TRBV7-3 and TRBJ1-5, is GAGVSQTPSNKVTEKGKYVELRCDPISGHTALYWYRQSLGQGPEFLIYFQGTGAADDSGLPNDRFFAVRPEGSVSTLKIQRTERGDSAVYLCASSPGPDQPQHFGDGTRLSIL.

This CDR3 is CASSRGVTEQFF. The chain links TRBV7-6 to TRBJ2-1. Germline V gene lookup returns CDR1 SGHVS and CDR2 FNYEAQ. This CDR3 spans 12 amino acids.

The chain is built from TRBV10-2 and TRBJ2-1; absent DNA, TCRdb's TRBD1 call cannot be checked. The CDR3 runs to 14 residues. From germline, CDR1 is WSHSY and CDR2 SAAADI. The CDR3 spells CASSAVQAGNEQFF.

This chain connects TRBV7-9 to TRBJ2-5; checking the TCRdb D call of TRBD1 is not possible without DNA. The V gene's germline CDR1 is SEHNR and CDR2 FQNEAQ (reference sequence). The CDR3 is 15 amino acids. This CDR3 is CASSPRTGLQETQYF.

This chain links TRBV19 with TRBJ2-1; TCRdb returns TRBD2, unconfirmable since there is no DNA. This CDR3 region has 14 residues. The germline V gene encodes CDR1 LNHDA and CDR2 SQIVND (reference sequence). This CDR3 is CASSQGLATYEQFF.

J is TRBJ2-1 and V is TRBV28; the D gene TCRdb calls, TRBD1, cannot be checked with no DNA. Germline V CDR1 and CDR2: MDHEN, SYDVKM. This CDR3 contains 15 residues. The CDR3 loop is CASSQGGADSGEQFF.

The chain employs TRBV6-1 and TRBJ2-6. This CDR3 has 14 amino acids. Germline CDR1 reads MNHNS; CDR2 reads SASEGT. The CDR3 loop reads CASLKVSGANVLTF.

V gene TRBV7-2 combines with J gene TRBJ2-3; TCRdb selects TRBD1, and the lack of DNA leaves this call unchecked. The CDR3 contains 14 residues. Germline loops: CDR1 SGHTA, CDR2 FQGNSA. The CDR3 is CASSPLSGGDTQYF.

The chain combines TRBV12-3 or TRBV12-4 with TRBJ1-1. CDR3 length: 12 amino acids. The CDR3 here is CASSFAGTEAFF.

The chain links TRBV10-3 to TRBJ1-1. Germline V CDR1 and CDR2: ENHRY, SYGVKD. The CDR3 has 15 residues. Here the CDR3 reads CAISEFGDAGTEAFF.

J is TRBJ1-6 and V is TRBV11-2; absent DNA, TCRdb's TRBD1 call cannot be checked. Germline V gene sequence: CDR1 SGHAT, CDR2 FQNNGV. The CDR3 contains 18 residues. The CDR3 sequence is CASSSQTGNRVGDSPLHF.

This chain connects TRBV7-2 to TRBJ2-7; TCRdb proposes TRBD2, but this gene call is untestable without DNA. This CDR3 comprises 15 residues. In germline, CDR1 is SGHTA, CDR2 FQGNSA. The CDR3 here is CASSSGTSGYYEQYF.

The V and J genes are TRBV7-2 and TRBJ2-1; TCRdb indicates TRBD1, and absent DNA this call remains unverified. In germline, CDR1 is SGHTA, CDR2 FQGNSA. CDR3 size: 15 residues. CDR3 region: CASTPPTGTYNEQFF.

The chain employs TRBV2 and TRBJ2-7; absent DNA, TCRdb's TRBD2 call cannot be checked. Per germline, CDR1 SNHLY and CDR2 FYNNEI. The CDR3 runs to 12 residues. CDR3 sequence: CATGLVSYEQYF. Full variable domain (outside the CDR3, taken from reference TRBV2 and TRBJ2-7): EPEVTQTPSHQVTQMGQEVILRCVPISNHLYFYWYRQILGQKVEFLVSFYNNEISEKSEIFDDQFSVERPDGSNFTLKIRSTKLEDSAMYFCATGLVSYEQYFGPGTRLTVT.

The CDR3 loop is CASSLGLDSSYEQYF. This chain links TRBV12-3 or TRBV12-4 with TRBJ2-7; TCRdb names TRBD2, which stays unverified in the absence of DNA. The CDR3 loop spans 15 amino acids.